These 21 T cell receptor beta chains were sequenced from one sample in a study of T cells in Graves' hyperthyroidism and ophthalmopathy. Amplified regions were TCR beta CDR3 sequences from RNA transcripts. The study used the HTBI primer set for a first-round RT-PCR of the TCR CDR3. TCRdb redid the calling of the multiplex PCR reads with MiXCR, one entry per CDR3 protein. Of approximately 400,000 distinct CDR3 sequences in the sample, 20% to 25% were seen once. Sequencing input: blood. These receptors were collected from a man aged 45-65 years with Graves' hyperthyroidism.

The CDR3 loop reads CASIDGQGGTYEQYF. CDR3 in DNA: TGTGCCAGCATCGATGGACAGGGAGGGACCTACGAGCAGTACTTC. The V call is TRBV5-6, the J call TRBJ2-7; tentative D call: TRBD1 (8 bases). V lost 6 bases, J lost 2 bases, and 18 bases lay in between. From germline, CDR1 is SGHDT and CDR2 YYEEEE. This CDR3 is built from 15 residues.

The chain is built from TRBV19 and TRBJ2-2; D not resolved. With 8 bases removed from V and 7 bases from J, the gap between germline ends came to 11 bases. The germline V gene encodes CDR1 LNHDA and CDR2 SQIVND (reference sequence). The CDR3 spans 12 residues. This CDR3 is CASSPAHGELFF. CDR3 sequence (DNA): TGTGCCAGTTCCCCCGCGCACGGGGAGCTGTTTTTT.

The sample holds a few counts of this clonotype. The gene calls are TRBV11-2 and TRBJ2-6; D is perhaps TRBD1 (5 bases). The V end lost 8 bases, the J end lost 15 bases, and 14 bases lay between the germline ends. Germline V gene lookup returns CDR1 SGHAT and CDR2 FQNNGV. The CDR3 runs to 11 residues. This CDR3 is CASLGPGTLTF. CDR3 nucleotide sequence: TGTGCCAGCTTGGGGCCGGGTACCCTGACTTTC.

This clonotype was observed a handful of times. This rearrangement joins TRBV6-1 to TRBJ1-6; a possible D gene is TRBD1 (6 bases). This CDR3 is 15 amino acids long. Trimming stripped 0 bases from V and 10 bases from J, with 13 bases between. Germline lookup yields CDR1 MNHNS and CDR2 SASEGT. CDR3 sequence: CASSEAGGGGSPLHF. The CDR3 DNA sequence: TGTGCCAGCAGTGAAGCAGGAGGGGGGGGATCACCCCTCCACTTT.

The V call is TRBV2, the J call TRBJ1-3; D not resolved. Germline CDR1 reads SNHLY; CDR2 reads FYNNEI. CDR3 length: 15 amino acids. The V and J ends lost 4 bases and 0 bases respectively, with 10 bases between them. The CDR3: CASSARRSSGNTIYF. CDR3 bases: TGTGCCAGCAGTGCCAGGAGGAGCTCTGGAAACACCATATATTTT.

This clonotype was counted only a few times. The chain recombines TRBV10-3 with TRBJ2-7, with 9 nucleotides matching TRBD1. V was clipped by 10 bases and J by 5 bases; unmatched bases: 12. Germline assignment: CDR1 ENHRY and CDR2 SYGVKD. There are 14 residues in the CDR3. The CDR3 coding sequence is TGTGCCAGCGGCCCCGGGACAGGGATCCACGAGCAGTACTTC. Translated, it gives CASGPGTGIHEQYF.

The chain recombines TRBV18 with TRBJ1-1; D is undetermined. The germline V and J ends were trimmed by 7 bases and 0 bases, with 18 bases remaining between them. Germline V gene sequence: CDR1 KGHSH, CDR2 LQKENI. The CDR3 covers 16 residues. The CDR3: CASFFKVSLMNTEAFF. CDR3 DNA sequence: TGTGCCAGCTTTTTTAAGGTTAGCCTAATGAACACTGAAGCTTTCTTT.

There are a few counts of this clonotype. The chain combines TRBV12-3 or TRBV12-4 with TRBJ2-4; D is unclear. This CDR3 has 14 residues. V was shortened by 2 bases and J by 3 bases, with 8 bases between the two germline ends. DNA of the CDR3: TGTGCCAGCAGTTTAAGTCTCAGCAAAAACATTCAGTACTTC. Translation: CASSLSLSKNIQYF.

This sequence joins TRBV18 and TRBJ2-7; D ambiguous. V lost 6 bases to trimming and J lost 3 bases, with 9 bases between them. The CDR3 is 12 residues long. The V gene's germline CDR1 is KGHSH and CDR2 LQKENI. Here the CDR3 reads CASSPDLYEQYF. CDR3 coding DNA: TGTGCCAGCTCGCCCGACCTCTACGAGCAGTACTTC.

The chain is built from TRBV19 and TRBJ1-1; no clear D gene. The germline V gene encodes CDR1 LNHDA and CDR2 SQIVND (reference sequence). Trimming stripped 7 bases from V and 1 base from J, with 16 bases between. The CDR3 sequence is 15 residues long. Here the CDR3 DNA reads TGTGCCAGTAAGGATTGGGCCACAAAGAACACTGAAGCTTTCTTT. Protein sequence: CASKDWATKNTEAFF.

With regard to this clonotype: A much larger clone differs by one base, so this may be a read error. The chain combines TRBV7-3 with TRBJ2-3, with TRBD2 as a possible D gene (5 bases). The CDR3 loop spans 15 amino acids. Germline-derived CDR1 and CDR2 are SGHTA and FQGTGA. Between the trimmed V and J ends, which lost 2 bases and 1 base, there was a span of 10 bases. DNA of the CDR3: TGTGCCAGCAGCTTAGACGGGATCGGCACAGATACGCAGTATTTT. Residues: CASSLDGIGTDTQYF.

This clonotype was recorded at least ten times. The chain is built from TRBV12-3 or TRBV12-4 and TRBJ2-1; D not resolved. The V end was cut by 3 bases, the J end by 1 base, with 10 bases between. The CDR3 has 15 amino acids. The CDR3 DNA sequence: TGTGCCAGCAGTTTGGGAACGGTTTCCTACAATGAGCAGTTCTTC. Translating gives CASSLGTVSYNEQFF.

This rearrangement joins TRBV5-5 to TRBJ2-7; D is unclear. CDR3 size: 11 residues. CDR1 and CDR2 (germline): SGHKS, YYEKEE (reference sequence). The V and J ends lost 3 bases and 7 bases respectively, with 8 bases between them. The CDR3, as DNA: TGTGCCAGCAGCTCGAACCGGGAGCAGTACTTC. Protein sequence: CASSSNREQYF.

This sequence joins TRBV7-9 and TRBJ2-1; 8 bases line up with TRBD2. The V and J ends lost 1 base and 7 bases, in that order; junction bases with no gene match: 6. This CDR3 has 15 amino acids. The germline V gene has CDR1 SEHNR and CDR2 FQNEAQ (reference sequence). CDR3 sequence: CASSLEAGVGNEQFF. DNA of the CDR3: TGTGCCAGCAGCTTAGAAGCGGGAGTGGGAAATGAGCAGTTCTTC.

The genes are TRBV10-3 and TRBJ1-5, with 9 positions matching TRBD1. The CDR3 runs to 16 residues. Germline values: CDR1 ENHRY, CDR2 SYGVKD. J lost 7 bases, V lost 0 bases, and 7 bases had no gene match. This CDR3 reads CAISESPDRGGQPQHF. CDR3 coding DNA: TGTGCCATCAGTGAGTCCCCGGACAGGGGCGGCCAGCCCCAGCATTTT.

The chain combines TRBV7-6 with TRBJ2-5; D remains unclear. Germline CDR1 and CDR2: SGHVS and FNYEAQ. Trimming removed 1 base at V and 5 bases at J, with 5 bases between. The CDR3 has 12 residues. Here the CDR3 reads CASSLVSETQYF. CDR3 nucleotides: TGTGCCAGCAGCTTAGTTTCCGAGACCCAGTACTTC.

The chain joins TRBV20-1 to TRBJ2-7, with 8 bases lining up with TRBD2. The CDR3 has 13 residues. Germline CDR1 reads DFQATT; CDR2 reads SNEGSKA (reference sequence). V dropped 6 bases and J dropped 5; count of bases not matched to a gene: 9. CDR3 protein: CSARGGGWNEQYF. The CDR3 bases are TGCAGTGCCCGGGGGGGGGGCTGGAACGAGCAGTACTTC.

This chain links TRBV24-1 with TRBJ2-1; D gene uncertain. CDR3 length equals 14 residues. V lost 1 base, J lost 3 bases, and 6 bases lay in between. Germline V gives CDR1 KGHDR, CDR2 SFDVKD. CDR3 nucleotide sequence: TGTGCCACCAGTGATTTCGACGGCTACAATGAGCAGTTCTTC. Translated, it gives CATSDFDGYNEQFF.

This clonotype appeared a few times. The gene calls are TRBV5-1 and TRBJ2-1, with 16 bases that match TRBD2. Germline lookup yields CDR1 SGHRS and CDR2 YFSETQ. V dropped 3 bases and J dropped 7; count of bases not matched to a gene: 7. This CDR3 is 17 amino acids long. DNA of the CDR3: TGCGCCAGCAGCTGGGGACTAGCGGGAGGGTTAGCGAATGAGCAGTTCTTC. Encoded protein: CASSWGLAGGLANEQFF.

This chain uses TRBV20-1 with TRBJ1-4; TRBD1 might be the D (6 bases). The CDR3 is 13 amino acids. Trimming took 1 base from V and 8 from J, leaving 11 bases between them. From germline, CDR1 is DFQATT and CDR2 SNEGSKA (reference sequence). The CDR3: CSARVAGTEKLFF. CDR3 in DNA: TGCAGTGCTAGAGTGGCAGGGACAGAAAAACTGTTTTTT.

The chain joins TRBV3-1 to TRBJ1-2, with D possibly TRBD1 on 5 matching bases. The germline CDR1 and CDR2 sequences are LGHDT and YNNKEL (reference sequence). The CDR3 totals 13 residues. Trimming took off 4 bases at V and 4 bases at J, with 10 bases between the two ends. CDR3 nucleotide sequence: TGTGCCAGCAGCCCCAGGGCAGTCTATGGCTACACCTTC. As protein: CASSPRAVYGYTF. Together with reference TRBV3-1 and TRBJ1-2, the CDR3 gives the full variable domain: DTAVSQTPKYLVTQMGNDKSIKCEQNLGHDTMYWYKQDSKKFLKIMFSYNNKELIINETVPNRFSPKSPDKAHLNLHINSLELGDSAVYFCASSPRAVYGYTFGSGTRLTVV.